The 9 T cell receptor beta chains given below trace back to one sample, sequenced in a study of shared clonotypes between healthy human individuals. Terminally differentiated effector memory CD45RA+ cells were left out of the naive CD8 fraction, which was CD45RO-negative and positively selected for CCR7. The assay was immunoSEQ multiplex PCR, and TCRdb's table has in-frame clones only and misses some. This table holds roughly 810,000 clones, 95% to 97% found once. Sequencing was carried out using naive CD8+ T cells sorted from blood. The receptors here all came from a man younger than 40 in good health.

The V and J genes are TRBV10-3 and TRBJ2-7; 7 bases agree with TRBD1. With 6 bases clipped from V and 1 base from J, the junction kept 3 bases outside the gene matches. CDR1 ENHRY and CDR2 SYGVKD come from the germline V gene. The CDR3 sequence is 13 residues long. Here the CDR3 reads CAISQGQSYEQYF. The CDR3 DNA follows: TGTGCCATCAGCCAGGGACAGTCCTACGAGCAGTACTTC.

The J gene is TRBJ2-2, the V gene TRBV11-3; maybe TRBD2 (5 bases). The ends were cut back, 7 bases at V and 6 bases at J, with 12 bases in the middle. The CDR3 runs 13 residues. CDR1 and CDR2 from the germline V gene are SGHNT and YENEEA. DNA for the CDR3: TGTGCCAGCAAGGCCAGAGGGTCCGGGGAGCTGTTTTTT. Protein sequence: CASKARGSGELFF.

The J gene is TRBJ2-1, the V gene TRBV5-1; D possibly corresponds to TRBD2 (6 bases). V was cut by 0 bases and J by 8 bases, with 15 bases left in between. The CDR3 is made up of 15 amino acids. CDR1 is SGHRS and CDR2 is YFSETQ in the germline V gene. The CDR3 region is CASSLVVGSVDEQFF. The CDR3, as DNA: TGCGCCAGCAGCTTGGTAGTCGGGAGTGTCGATGAGCAGTTCTTC. The full variable domain, completed using reference TRBV5-1 and TRBJ2-1, is KAGVTQTPRYLIKTRGQQVTLSCSPISGHRSVSWYQQTPGQGLQFLFEYFSETQRNKGNFPGRFSGRQFSNSRSEMNVSTLELGDSALYLCASSLVVGSVDEQFFGPGTRLTVL.

The gene calls are TRBV29-1 and TRBJ2-3, with D unclear. V was shortened by 4 bases and J by 0 bases, with 5 bases between the two germline ends. Looked up from germline, CDR1 is SQVTM and CDR2 is ANQGSEA. This CDR3 comprises 12 residues. The CDR3 here is CSVVSSTDTQYF. The CDR3 DNA reads as TGCAGCGTTGTTTCGAGCACAGATACGCAGTATTTT.

The rearrangement uses TRBV21-1 and TRBJ2-7. TRBV21-1 has pseudogene status. This CDR3 comprises 12 residues. In DNA form, the CDR3 reads TGTGCCAGCAGCAATCGGACCTACGAGCAGTACTTC. This sequence encodes CASSNRTYEQYF.

V usage is TRBV27 and J usage is TRBJ2-1, with TRBD2 matching over 8 bases. The trim removed 8 bases at V and 6 bases at J, leaving 12 bases unmatched. Germline V gene sequence: CDR1 MNHEY, CDR2 SMNVEV (reference sequence). This CDR3 contains 15 residues. The CDR3 DNA sequence: TGTGCCAGCTCCTTCACCGGGACTAGTTTCAATGAGCAGTTCTTC. Translated, it gives CASSFTGTSFNEQFF.

The chain carries TRBV11-3 and TRBJ2-7, with a weak D call TRBD2 (6 bases). Trimming shortened V by 5 bases and J by 2 bases, and 10 bases separated the two germline ends. Germline-derived CDR1 and CDR2 are SGHNT and YENEEA. The CDR3 has 13 residues. The CDR3 protein is CASSTGLTYEQYF. For the CDR3, the DNA is TGTGCCAGCAGCACGGGACTGACCTACGAGCAGTACTTC.

The chain joins TRBV30 to TRBJ2-7; TRBD1 matches 9 bases. This CDR3 contains 14 residues. Trimming cost V 3 bases and J 4 bases; bases outside gene matches: 7. Germline V gene lookup returns CDR1 GTSNPN and CDR2 SVGIG (reference sequence). The chain's CDR3 is CAWRDSDRGYEQYF. As DNA, the CDR3 is TGTGCCTGGAGGGACTCGGACAGGGGTTACGAGCAGTACTTC.

The CDR3 protein is CASSWRDPRDEQFF. DNA of the CDR3: TGCGCCAGCAGCTGGCGGGACCCCAGAGATGAGCAGTTCTTC. The rearrangement joins TRBV5-1 to TRBJ2-1, with D maybe TRBD2 (6 bases). Trimming shortened V by 3 bases and J by 8 bases, and 15 bases separated the two germline ends. Germline V gives CDR1 SGHRS, CDR2 YFSETQ. CDR3 length: 14 amino acids. Together with reference TRBV5-1 and TRBJ2-1, the CDR3 gives the full variable domain: KAGVTQTPRYLIKTRGQQVTLSCSPISGHRSVSWYQQTPGQGLQFLFEYFSETQRNKGNFPGRFSGRQFSNSRSEMNVSTLELGDSALYLCASSWRDPRDEQFFGPGTRLTVL.